This T cell receptor (beta chain) was identified during a study of CD8 T cells in Susac syndrome. The CDR3 totals 15 residues. The V gene's germline CDR1 is SGHRS and CDR2 YFSETQ. Germline trimming cut 3 bases from V and 0 bases from J; bases unmatched to any gene: 5. Random hexamers primed reverse transcription of about 0.5 to 1 ug RNA. Amplification of TCR beta CDR3 across 54 Vbeta and 13 Jbeta was performed with immunoSEQ multiplex PCR. Via MiXCR, TCRdb re-called the immunoSEQ multiplex PCR reads, giving one row per CDR3 protein. The sample has some 300,000 distinct CDR3 sequences, 75% to 85% seen once.

This TCR was sampled from a human donor with multiple sclerosis. The V call is TRBV5-1, the J call TRBJ1-1, with 7 bases that match TRBD1. The sequenced sample consisted of CD8+ T cells from PBMCs. The CDR3 is CASSWETGMNTEAFF. The CDR3 DNA reads TGCGCCAGCAGCTGGGAGACAGGGATGAACACTGAAGCTTTCTTT.